A single sample is the source of the 4 T cell receptor beta chains below, sequenced in a study of response to subunit inactivated influenza vaccine. TCRdb ran MiXCR on the RT-PCR reads and lists one entry per CDR3 protein. The sample lists about 620,000 distinct CDR3 sequences, about 12% occurring once. The starting material was PBMCs from blood, obtained on the day of vaccination. Source of these receptors: a man aged 50 to 60 who received an inactivated influenza vaccine.

The chain is built from TRBV5-1 and TRBJ1-6; D is unclear. There are 15 residues in the CDR3. Germline CDR1 is SGHRS and CDR2 is YFSETQ. Trimming cost V 0 bases and J 7 bases, with 11 bases left between them. In DNA form, the CDR3 reads TGCGCCAGCAGCTTGGAACGGGGAGGGAATTCACCCCTCCACTTT. This encodes CASSLERGGNSPLHF.

This sequence joins TRBV7-2 and TRBJ2-7; possibly TRBD2 for D (5 bases). CDR1 is SGHTA and CDR2 is FQGNSA in the germline V gene. With 1 base removed from V and 5 bases from J, the gap between germline ends came to 12 bases. CDR3 length: 14 amino acids. The CDR3 coding sequence is TGTGCCAGCAGCTTAGAGACTACCTACCACGAGCAGTACTTC. Translating it yields CASSLETTYHEQYF.

Only a few counts were recorded for this clonotype. This chain links TRBV28 with TRBJ2-1; unclear D gene. The CDR3 extends over 16 amino acids. Germline V gene lookup returns CDR1 MDHEN and CDR2 SYDVKM. The V gene lost 3 bases and the J gene lost 3 bases, with 15 bases spanning the gap. The CDR3 DNA reads as TGTGCCAGCAGTTTTGGGTTGGCGGAATTCTACAATGAGCAGTTCTTC. Translation gives CASSFGLAEFYNEQFF.

This clonotype was seen repeatedly, ten times or more. The chain recombines TRBV5-1 with TRBJ2-1; no definite D call. This CDR3 is 17 amino acids long. Germline loops: CDR1 SGHRS, CDR2 YFSETQ. The ends were cut back, 1 base at V and 2 bases at J, with 16 bases in the middle. The DNA of the CDR3 is TGCGCCAGCAGCTTGCGGCGGAATCTGGGCGCCTACAATGAGCAGTTCTTC. Its protein is CASSLRRNLGAYNEQFF.